Detailed here is one T cell receptor beta chain. What it recognizes is unknown. PCR used 60 Vbeta primers and 13 Jbeta primers. Profiling relied on immunoSEQ multiplex PCR, and the TCRdb table lists in-frame clones only, not all of them. The sample table includes around 50,000 clones. Each of the donors was a healthy bone marrow donor. Unrecorded immune exposure was likely among donors, who were nominally healthy when sampled. CDR1 KGHSH and CDR2 LQKENI come from the germline V gene. The CDR3 consists of 16 residues. With 3 bases clipped from V and 5 bases from J, the junction kept 6 bases outside the gene matches. This entry comes from a study of cytomegalovirus exposure and HLA in healthy donors. Study outcomes and limitations: Some V segments, TRBV6-2 and TRBV6-3 among them, were indistinguishable and were therefore excluded. In all likelihood, a cluster of highly shared sequence variants was a sequencing artifact.

Sequenced input: PBMCs. The chain links TRBV18 to TRBJ2-3, with TRBD2 matching 12 bases. The receptor's source is a middle-aged woman in good health and CMV-seronegative. In DNA form, the CDR3 reads TGTGCCAGCTCACCTCTGACTAGCGGGAGTGGAGATACGCAGTATTTT. Residues: CASSPLTSGSGDTQYF.